Listed below are T cell receptor beta chains from one sample, sequenced in a study of shared clonotypes between healthy human individuals. Data came from immunoSEQ multiplex PCR; TCRdb stores just in-frame clones and leaves some out. The sample consists of about 2.4 million clones, 93% of them appearing once. Source material: naive CD4+ T cells from PBMCs. The receptors were gathered from a man aged 18 to 29 in good health. Some clones in this sample may be carry-over from other donors' samples. Each CDR3 is given with its conserved first and last residue. The order of the fields is J gene, D gene, CDR3 length, V gene, clone size, CDR3 protein, CDR3 DNA. The D gene is left open where the match is weak. The size entry is marked missing in some rows and otherwise reads once, few, many or a size class.

j_call: TRBJ2-2; d_call: NA; cdr3_length: 15; v_call: TRBV6-1; clone_size: once; cdr3_aa: CASSELAPNTGELFF; cdr3_nt: TGTGCCAGCAGTGAACTAGCCCCGAACACCGGGGAGCTGTTTTTT
j_call: TRBJ1-2; d_call: TRBD1; cdr3_length: 13; v_call: TRBV7-2; clone_size: NA; cdr3_aa: CASGQGMEKGYTF; cdr3_nt: TGTGCCAGTGGACAGGGTATGGAGAAAGGCTACACCTTC
j_call: TRBJ1-5; d_call: NA; cdr3_length: 14; v_call: TRBV5-1; clone_size: NA; cdr3_aa: CASSLDSVNQPQHF; cdr3_nt: TGCGCCAGCAGCTTGGATTCAGTTAATCAGCCCCAGCATTTT
j_call: TRBJ2-1; d_call: NA; cdr3_length: 15; v_call: TRBV5-1; clone_size: NA; cdr3_aa: CASSLDGPVYNEQFF; cdr3_nt: TGCGCCAGCAGCTTGGATGGCCCCGTCTACAATGAGCAGTTCTTC
j_call: TRBJ2-1; d_call: TRBD2; cdr3_length: 18; v_call: TRBV4-1; clone_size: NA; cdr3_aa: CASSQGSSGSPSDNEQFF; cdr3_nt: TGCGCCAGCAGCCAAGGGTCTAGCGGGAGTCCAAGCGACAATGAGCAGTTCTTC
j_call: TRBJ2-1; d_call: TRBD2; cdr3_length: 15; v_call: TRBV6-1; clone_size: NA; cdr3_aa: CASRKAGPDYNEQFF; cdr3_nt: TGTGCCAGCAGGAAAGCGGGACCTGACTACAATGAGCAGTTCTTC
j_call: TRBJ1-1; d_call: NA; cdr3_length: 15; v_call: TRBV7-3; clone_size: once; cdr3_aa: CASSPTGGGYTEAFF; cdr3_nt: TGTGCCAGCAGCCCCACAGGAGGGGGGTACACTGAAGCTTTCTTT
j_call: TRBJ1-4; d_call: NA; cdr3_length: 14; v_call: TRBV21-1; clone_size: NA; cdr3_aa: CASKGGPTNEKLFF; cdr3_nt: TGTGCCAGCAAAGGCGGACCAACTAATGAAAAACTGTTTTTT
j_call: TRBJ2-7; d_call: TRBD2; cdr3_length: 14; v_call: TRBV4-2; clone_size: NA; cdr3_aa: CASSPTSGRDEQYF; cdr3_nt: TGTGCCAGCAGTCCGACTAGCGGGAGGGACGAGCAGTACTTC
j_call: TRBJ1-2; d_call: TRBD1; cdr3_length: 14; v_call: TRBV19; clone_size: once; cdr3_aa: CASRGQTTNYGYTF; cdr3_nt: TGTGCCAGTAGGGGACAGACTACTAACTATGGCTACACCTTC
j_call: TRBJ2-1; d_call: TRBD2; cdr3_length: 14; v_call: TRBV2; clone_size: NA; cdr3_aa: CASSGASGHNEQFF; cdr3_nt: TGTGCCAGCAGTGGGGCTAGCGGACACAATGAGCAGTTCTTC
j_call: TRBJ2-1; d_call: TRBD2; cdr3_length: 12; v_call: TRBV28; clone_size: NA; cdr3_aa: CASSSGGGEQFF; cdr3_nt: TGTGCCAGCAGTTCGGGAGGGGGTGAGCAGTTCTTC
j_call: TRBJ1-5; d_call: NA; cdr3_length: 15; v_call: TRBV6-5; clone_size: NA; cdr3_aa: CASRPAGGSEEPQHF; cdr3_nt: TGTGCCAGCAGGCCGGCTGGGGGATCTGAGGAGCCCCAGCATTTT
j_call: TRBJ1-1; d_call: NA; cdr3_length: 16; v_call: TRBV28; clone_size: NA; cdr3_aa: CASSPGRGAVKAEAFF; cdr3_nt: TGTGCCAGCAGTCCTGGACGAGGAGCCGTTAAGGCTGAAGCTTTCTTT
j_call: TRBJ2-2; d_call: NA; cdr3_length: 15; v_call: TRBV7-2; clone_size: NA; cdr3_aa: CASSLGAPGAGELFF; cdr3_nt: TGTGCCAGCAGCTTAGGGGCCCCAGGGGCCGGGGAGCTGTTTTTT
j_call: TRBJ2-7; d_call: NA; cdr3_length: 16; v_call: TRBV5-6; clone_size: NA; cdr3_aa: CASSFRVGGPGYEQYF; cdr3_nt: TGTGCCAGCAGCTTTAGAGTGGGGGGACCAGGCTACGAGCAGTACTTC
j_call: TRBJ2-1; d_call: NA; cdr3_length: 15; v_call: TRBV9; clone_size: NA; cdr3_aa: CASSSRTPSYNEQFF; cdr3_nt: TGTGCCAGCAGCTCCCGGACTCCCTCCTACAATGAGCAGTTCTTC